This T cell receptor beta chain was observed in a study of T cells after yellow fever vaccination. Looking at the study overall: Fractions of limited cellularity were prepared by means of SMART-Seq v4 Ultra Low Input.

This clonotype came up many times. Its antigen is currently unknown. Study findings and constraints: After the booster, roughly 96% of CD4 and more than 85% of CD8 primary-response clones were re-detected.

The TCR cDNA carried a universal primer site and UMIs from 5'RACE template switching. TCRdb analysed the 5' RACE reads with MiXCR anew, one entry per CDR3 protein. The table shows approximately 140,000 distinct CDR3 sequences, with roughly 8.2% occurring only once. The CDR3 spans 16 residues. Trimming cost V 1 base and J 2 bases, with 12 bases left between them. From germline, CDR1 is SGHTA and CDR2 FQGNSA. The chain recombines TRBV7-2 with TRBJ1-5, with D perhaps TRBD1 (6 bases). The receptor was isolated from a man younger than 45 who received the YFV17D yellow fever vaccine. The input for sequencing was CD4+ T cells sorted from PBMCs, taken 5 days after the yellow fever booster vaccination. CDR3 nucleotides: TGTGCCAGCAGCTTAGAGGCGGGGGCGGGCAATCAGCCCCAGCATTTT. This sequence encodes CASSLEAGAGNQPQHF.